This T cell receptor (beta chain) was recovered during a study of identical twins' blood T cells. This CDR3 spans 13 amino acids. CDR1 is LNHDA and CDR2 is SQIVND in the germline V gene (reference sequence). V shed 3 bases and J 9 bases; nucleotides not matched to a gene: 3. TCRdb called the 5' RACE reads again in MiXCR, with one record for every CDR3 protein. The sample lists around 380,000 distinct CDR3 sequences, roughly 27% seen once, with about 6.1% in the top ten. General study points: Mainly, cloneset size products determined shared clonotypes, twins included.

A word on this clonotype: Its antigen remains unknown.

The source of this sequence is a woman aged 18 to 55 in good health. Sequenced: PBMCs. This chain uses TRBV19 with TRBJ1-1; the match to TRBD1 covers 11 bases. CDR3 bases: TGTGCCAGTAGTATGGGACAGGGGGGCAAAGCTTTCTTT. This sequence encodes CASSMGQGGKAFF.